This T cell receptor (beta chain) was recovered during a study of T cells in Graves' hyperthyroidism and ophthalmopathy. This clonotype was picked up a small number of times. The CDR3 extends over 14 amino acids. The germline V gene encodes CDR1 MNHNS and CDR2 SASEGT. V was cut by 4 bases and J by 1 base, with 10 bases left in between. TCR beta CDR3 regions were amplified from RNA transcripts. A first-round RT-PCR of the TCR CDR3 used the HTBI primer set. TCRdb re-called the multiplex PCR reads with MiXCR, one entry per CDR3 protein. The table records a few hundred thousand distinct CDR3 sequences, about 25% of them present only once.

The source is a man in his forties or fifties with Graves' hyperthyroidism. The chain carries TRBV6-1 and TRBJ1-2, with a weak D call TRBD1 (5 bases). Specimen: blood. For the CDR3, the DNA is TGTGCCAGCAGTGTTCGACAGAATAACTATGGCTACACCTTC. It codes for CASSVRQNNYGYTF.